Listed here are 14 T cell receptor beta chains from one sample, sequenced in a study of cytomegalovirus exposure and HLA in healthy donors (dated 2017 in TCRdb). Receptor libraries were prepared by the immunoSEQ multiplex PCR assay. For the multiplex PCR, a mixture combining 60 forward primers for TCR Vbeta segments and 13 reverse primers for TCR Jbeta segments was used. TCRdb carries this immuneACCESS record with in-frame sequences only. Its versions omit some clonotypes, under half of them owing to an unresolved V gene in the studies checked, with the rest unexplained. In this sample the table shows hundreds of thousands of clones, less than 85% of which occur a single time. Of the sample, over 0.55% is held by the ten largest clones. Sequenced sample: PBMCs. The source of these receptors is a man younger than 30 in good health and CMV-seronegative.

V usage is TRBV10-1 and J usage is TRBJ1-4, with 9 bases matching TRBD1. Germline assignment: CDR1 WNHNN and CDR2 SYGVQD (reference sequence). With 6 bases clipped from V and 6 bases from J, the junction kept 5 bases outside the gene matches. The CDR3 loop spans 14 amino acids. CDR3 in amino acids: CASSEQGADEKLFF. The CDR3 DNA is TGCGCCAGCAGCGAACAGGGGGCCGATGAAAAACTGTTTTTT.

DNA of the CDR3: TGTGCCAGCAGTACAACAGGGGGCTCGGGTGAGCAGTTCTTC. Its translation is CASSTTGGSGEQFF. This chain links TRBV6-5 with TRBJ2-1; 9 bases agree with TRBD1. V lost 5 bases to trimming and J lost 9 bases; unmatched junction nucleotides: 8. Germline assignment: CDR1 MNHEY and CDR2 SVGAGI. The CDR3 covers 14 residues.

V gene TRBV27 combines with J gene TRBJ2-3, with 8 bases matching TRBD2. The V gene's germline CDR1 is MNHEY and CDR2 SMNVEV (reference sequence). The CDR3 runs 15 residues. V gave up 2 bases and J gave up 2 bases; unmatched junction bases: 3. CDR3 amino acids: CASSLRLALTDTQYF. The DNA for the CDR3 is TGTGCCAGCAGTTTACGACTAGCGCTCACAGATACGCAGTATTTT.

The chain recombines TRBV7-3 with TRBJ2-5; 7 nucleotides line up with TRBD1. The CDR3 has 14 amino acids. J lost 6 bases, V lost 8 bases, and 12 bases had no gene match. Germline lookup yields CDR1 SGHTA and CDR2 FQGTGA. CDR3 loop: CASSEQGLGKTQYF. In nucleotides, the CDR3 is TGTGCCAGCTCGGAACAGGGGTTAGGAAAGACCCAGTACTTC.

This clone was observed a few times. V and J are TRBV2 and TRBJ1-1; TRBD1 agrees at 10 bases. The germline V gene has CDR1 SNHLY and CDR2 FYNNEI. This CDR3 is 14 amino acids long. With V trimmed by 6 bases and J by 3 bases, 4 bases remained unmatched. The CDR3 coding sequence is TGTGCCAGCAGCGCGGACAGGGGGGACACTGAAGCTTTCTTT. The encoded protein is CASSADRGDTEAFF.

The chain carries TRBV9 and TRBJ2-3; 8 nucleotides line up with TRBD2. Losses at the gene ends were 2 bases for V and 4 bases for J; bases not matched to a gene: 9. The CDR3 length is 16 residues. The germline V gene has CDR1 SGDLS and CDR2 YYNGEE. CDR3 coding DNA: TGTGCCAGCAGCGTCCTTCCGGGACTAGTCTCAGATACGCAGTATTTT. This translates into CASSVLPGLVSDTQYF. The complete variable domain, with remaining parts taken from reference TRBV9 and TRBJ2-3, reads DSGVTQTPKHLITATGQRVTLRCSPRSGDLSVYWYQQSLDQGLQFLIQYYNGEERAKGNILERFSAQQFPDLHSELNLSSLELGDSALYFCASSVLPGLVSDTQYFGPGTRLTVL.

This rearrangement joins TRBV7-2 to TRBJ2-7; D gene ambiguous. V was cut by 4 bases and J by 0 bases, with 10 bases left in between. The length of the CDR3 is 14 residues. Per germline, CDR1 SGHTA and CDR2 FQGNSA. The CDR3 reads CASSSVLNSYEQYF. Here the CDR3 DNA reads TGTGCCAGCAGCTCCGTCCTAAACTCCTACGAGCAGTACTTC.

Only one count was recorded for this clone. The V and J genes are TRBV4-2 and TRBJ2-7, with a tentative D call TRBD2 (6 bases). This CDR3 has 15 amino acids. V was trimmed by 4 bases and J by 3 bases, leaving 16 bases between them. CDR1 and CDR2 (germline): LGHNA, YNFKEQ. CDR3 residues: CASSRGRLGDYEQYF. The CDR3 bases are TGTGCCAGCAGCCGTGGGAGACTAGGGGACTACGAGCAGTACTTC.

This clone has only one observation. The chain joins TRBV6-1 to TRBJ1-5; possibly TRBD1 for D (5 bases). This CDR3 has 15 amino acids. The germline V gene has CDR1 MNHNS and CDR2 SASEGT. V dropped 9 bases and J dropped 1 base, with 16 bases sitting between them. The CDR3: CASSSSTVSNQPQHF. For the CDR3, the DNA is TGTGCCAGTTCCTCCTCGACAGTCAGCAATCAGCCCCAGCATTTT.

The CDR3 loop reads CATGQGTDTEAFF. The CDR3 DNA reads as TGCGCCACCGGACAGGGGACTGACACTGAAGCTTTCTTT. The chain has TRBV10-1 and TRBJ1-1; 9 nucleotides align to TRBD1. Germline V CDR1 and CDR2: WNHNN, SYGVQD (reference sequence). V lost 10 bases, J lost 3 bases, and 6 bases stayed unmatched. The CDR3 spans 13 residues.

This clone was found a few times. The chain joins TRBV5-6 to TRBJ2-7, with a possible D match to TRBD2 (5 bases). V dropped 2 bases and J dropped 7 bases, with 7 bases sitting between them. Germline V gene sequence: CDR1 SGHDT, CDR2 YYEEEE. CDR3 size: 11 residues. In nucleotides, the CDR3 is TGTGCCAGCAGCTTCGGGAAAGAGCAGTACTTC. This codes for CASSFGKEQYF. Variable domain in full (rest from reference TRBV5-6 and TRBJ2-7): DAGVTQSPTHLIKTRGQQVTLRCSPKSGHDTVSWYQQALGQGPQFIFQYYEEEERQRGNFPDRFSGHQFPNYSSELNVNALLLGDSALYLCASSFGKEQYFGPGTRLTVT.

This clone has just a few counts. Other DNA sequences in this specimen translate into the identical CDR3. The chain couples TRBV7-9 to TRBJ1-1; 8 positions match TRBD1. With V trimmed by 3 bases and J by 3 bases, 0 bases remained unmatched. The CDR3 has 13 residues. The germline V gene encodes CDR1 SEHNR and CDR2 FQNEAQ (reference sequence). The DNA for the CDR3 is TGTGCCAGCAGCTTGACAGGGGACACTGAAGCTTTCTTT. Translated, it gives CASSLTGDTEAFF.

This clone was counted between two and nine times. The chain carries TRBV29-1 and TRBJ2-6, with a weak D call TRBD1 (6 bases). CDR3 size: 16 residues. V shed 5 bases and J shed 0 bases, with 14 bases lying between them. Germline V gene data show CDR1 as SQVTM and CDR2 as ANQGSEA. CDR3 nucleotide sequence: TGCAGCGTTTTCCAGGGGTCTGGCTCTGGGGCCAACGTCCTGACTTTC. Translation gives CSVFQGSGSGANVLTF.

The V call is TRBV7-9, the J call TRBJ1-1; the match to TRBD1 covers 7 bases. Germline assignment: CDR1 SEHNR and CDR2 FQNEAQ (reference sequence). This CDR3 contains 15 residues. J lost 4 bases, V lost 2 bases, and 7 bases had no gene match. The CDR3 DNA sequence: TGTGCCAGCAGCTTAATAGGGGGCGCGAGCACTGAAGCTTTCTTT. It yields the protein CASSLIGGASTEAFF.